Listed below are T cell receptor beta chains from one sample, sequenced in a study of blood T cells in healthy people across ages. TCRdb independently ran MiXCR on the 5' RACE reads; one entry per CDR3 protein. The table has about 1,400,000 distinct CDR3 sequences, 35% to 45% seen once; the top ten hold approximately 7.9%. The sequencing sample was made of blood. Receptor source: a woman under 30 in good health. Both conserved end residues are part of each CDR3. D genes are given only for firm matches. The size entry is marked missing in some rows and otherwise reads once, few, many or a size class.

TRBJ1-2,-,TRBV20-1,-,CSARDGHEGYGYTF,TGCAGTGCTAGAGATGGACACGAGGGGTATGGCTACACCTTC
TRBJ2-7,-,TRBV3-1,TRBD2,CASSHRLAGSDYEQYF,TGTGCCAGCAGCCATCGACTAGCGGGGAGCGACTACGAGCAGTACTTC
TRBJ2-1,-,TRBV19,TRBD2,CAIKGSGRGSYNEQFF,TGTGCCATCAAGGGGAGCGGGAGGGGTTCCTACAATGAGCAGTTCTTC
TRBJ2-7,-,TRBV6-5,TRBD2,CASRPGLAGVYEQYF,TGTGCCAGCAGGCCGGGACTAGCGGGAGTCTACGAGCAGTACTTC
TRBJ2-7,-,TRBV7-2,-,CASRSGTESSYEQYF,TGTGCCAGCAGGTCCGGGACGGAGAGCTCCTACGAGCAGTACTTC
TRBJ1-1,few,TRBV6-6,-,CASSAGRRRGTTEAFF,TGTGCCAGCAGCGCCGGGCGGAGGCGCGGAACCACTGAAGCTTTCTTT
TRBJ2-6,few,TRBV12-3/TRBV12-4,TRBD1,CASTRTGSKSGANVLTF,TGTGCCAGCACCCGGACAGGGTCGAAGTCTGGGGCCAACGTCCTGACTTTC
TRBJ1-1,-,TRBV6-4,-,CASSDGGRSMNTEAFF,TGTGCCAGCAGTGACGGGGGCAGATCCATGAACACTGAAGCTTTCTTT
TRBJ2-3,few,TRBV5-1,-,CASVVGGASDTQYF,TGCGCCAGCGTGGTTGGGGGGGCCTCAGATACGCAGTATTTT
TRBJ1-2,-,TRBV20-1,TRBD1,CSATRTGSYGYTF,TGCAGTGCTACCCGGACAGGGTCCTATGGCTACACCTTC
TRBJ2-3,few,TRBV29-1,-,CSVEVQGSSTDTQYF,TGCAGCGTTGAAGTACAGGGTTCCTCCACAGATACGCAGTATTTT
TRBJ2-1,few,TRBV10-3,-,CAISEFSNEQFF,TGTGCCATCAGTGAGTTTAGCAATGAGCAGTTCTTC
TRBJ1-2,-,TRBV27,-,CATARWGGYTF,TGTGCCACCGCGCGTTGGGGTGGCTACACCTTC
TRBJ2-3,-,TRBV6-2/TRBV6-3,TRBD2,CASASGLAENKAQYF,TGTGCCAGCGCCTCGGGACTAGCGGAAAATAAGGCGCAGTATTTT
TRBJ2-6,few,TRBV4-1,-,CASRQGVDLRGANVLTF,TGCGCCAGCAGGCAGGGAGTGGATCTCAGGGGGGCCAACGTCCTGACTTTC
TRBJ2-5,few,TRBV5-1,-,CASQGGLTETQYF,TGCGCCAGCCAAGGTGGACTAACTGAGACCCAGTACTTC
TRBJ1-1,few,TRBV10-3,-,CAISDWKNTEAFF,TGTGCCATCAGTGACTGGAAAAACACTGAAGCTTTCTTT
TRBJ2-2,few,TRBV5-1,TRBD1,CASSGGQGKNTGELFF,TGCGCCAGCAGCGGGGGACAGGGAAAGAACACCGGGGAGCTGTTTTTT
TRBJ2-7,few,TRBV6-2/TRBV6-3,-,CASKPTDDWAFYEQYF,TGTGCCAGCAAGCCCACAGACGACTGGGCCTTCTACGAGCAGTACTTC
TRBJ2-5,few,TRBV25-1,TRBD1,CASDRGEETQYF,TGTGCCAGCGACAGGGGGGAGGAGACCCAGTACTTC
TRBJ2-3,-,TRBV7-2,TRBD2,CASSLFSGLDTQYF,TGTGCCAGCAGCTTATTTAGCGGGTTAGATACGCAGTATTTT
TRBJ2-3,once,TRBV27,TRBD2,CATVGLADTDTQYF,TGTGCCACCGTCGGACTAGCGGATACAGATACGCAGTATTTT
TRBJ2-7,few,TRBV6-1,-,CASSEAQAHYEQYF,TGTGCCAGCAGTGAAGCCCAGGCCCACTACGAGCAGTACTTC